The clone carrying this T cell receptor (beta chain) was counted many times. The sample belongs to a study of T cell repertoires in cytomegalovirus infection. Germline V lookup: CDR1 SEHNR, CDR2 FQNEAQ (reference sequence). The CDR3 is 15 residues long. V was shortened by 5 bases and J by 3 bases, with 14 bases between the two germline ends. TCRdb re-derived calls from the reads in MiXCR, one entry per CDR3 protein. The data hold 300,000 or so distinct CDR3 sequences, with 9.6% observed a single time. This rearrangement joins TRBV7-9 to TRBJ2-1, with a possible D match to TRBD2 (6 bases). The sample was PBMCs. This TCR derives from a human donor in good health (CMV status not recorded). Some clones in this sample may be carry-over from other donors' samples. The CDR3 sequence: CASSHGRTDYNEQFF. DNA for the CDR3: TGTGCCAGCAGCCACGGGAGAACAGACTACAATGAGCAGTTCTTC. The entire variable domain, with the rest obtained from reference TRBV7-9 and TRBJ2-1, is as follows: DTGVSQNPRHKITKRGQNVTFRCDPISEHNRLYWYRQTLGQGPEFLTYFQNEAQLEKSRLLSDRFSAERPKGSFSTLEIQRTEQGDSAMYLCASSHGRTDYNEQFFGPGTRLTVL.